One sample yielded the 10 T cell receptor beta chains listed below, sequenced in a study of cytomegalovirus exposure and HLA in healthy donors. The PCR contained 60 Vbeta and 13 Jbeta primers. The assay was immunoSEQ multiplex PCR, and TCRdb's table has in-frame clones only and misses some. The sample consists of around 140,000 clones, approximately 70% of them appearing once. The sequencing input was PBMCs. All receptors derive from a woman in her late teens or twenties in good health and CMV-seronegative.

This chain joins TRBV7-2 and TRBJ2-3, with TRBD1 matching over 9 bases. Germline V lookup: CDR1 SGHTA, CDR2 FQGNSA. With 5 bases clipped from V and 1 base from J, the junction kept 1 base outside the gene matches. This CDR3 comprises 14 residues. CDR3: CASSRDRGTDTQYF. DNA for the CDR3: TGTGCCAGCAGCCGGGACAGGGGCACAGATACGCAGTATTTT.

This chain links TRBV5-4 with TRBJ2-1, with TRBD2 identical over 8 bases. Unmatched junction bases numbered 9, after V lost 3 bases and J lost 7 bases. CDR1 and CDR2 from the germline V gene are SGHNT and YYREEE (reference sequence). The CDR3 runs to 15 residues. CDR3 sequence reads: CASSSPGLEVNEQFF. CDR3 bases: TGTGCCAGCAGCTCTCCGGGACTAGAAGTTAATGAGCAGTTCTTC.

The genes are TRBV4-2 and TRBJ1-1; unclear D gene. The germline CDR1 and CDR2 sequences are LGHNA and YNFKEQ. V was cut by 6 bases and J by 0 bases, with 14 bases left in between. There are 15 residues in the CDR3. The CDR3 protein is CASSPGSALNTEAFF. DNA of the CDR3: TGTGCCAGCAGTCCCGGCAGCGCCCTGAACACTGAAGCTTTCTTT.

The J gene is TRBJ2-5, the V gene TRBV5-6; D ambiguous. Germline V gene lookup returns CDR1 SGHDT and CDR2 YYEEEE. V was trimmed by 0 bases and J by 0 bases, leaving 9 bases between them. CDR3 length: 15 residues. The CDR3 region has the DNA TGTGCCAGCAGCTTGGTGGGCAGACACCAAGAGACCCAGTACTTC. Translated, it gives CASSLVGRHQETQYF.

This chain uses TRBV6-5 with TRBJ1-5; 7 bases line up with TRBD1. The CDR3 length is 15 residues. Germline V gene lookup returns CDR1 MNHEY and CDR2 SVGAGI. The ends lost 11 bases at V and 4 bases at J; junction bases unmatched: 14. The CDR3 DNA reads TGTGCCTGCTCCCCTAGAGGGGGCCCAAATCAGCCCCAGCATTTT. This encodes CACSPRGGPNQPQHF.

The chain joins TRBV9 to TRBJ2-2, with a tentative D call TRBD2 (6 bases). CDR1 and CDR2 from the germline V gene are SGDLS and YYNGEE. The CDR3 length is 14 residues. V was shortened by 0 bases and J by 6 bases, with 9 bases between the two germline ends. The CDR3 reads CASSVDGSAGELFF. CDR3 DNA: TGTGCCAGCAGCGTAGACGGGAGCGCCGGGGAGCTGTTTTTT.

V gene TRBV27 combines with J gene TRBJ1-4; no clear D gene. The ends were cut back, 5 bases at V and 3 bases at J, with 7 bases in the middle. The CDR3 length is 13 residues. Germline values: CDR1 MNHEY, CDR2 SMNVEV (reference sequence). CDR3 protein: CASSPRANEKLFF. Written as DNA, the CDR3 is TGTGCCAGCAGTCCCCGGGCTAATGAAAAACTGTTTTTT.

The table lists this clone with a few counts. The chain uses TRBV11-2 and TRBJ1-6; weak D call: TRBD1 (6 bases). This CDR3 comprises 15 residues. The germline V gene encodes CDR1 SGHAT and CDR2 FQNNGV. V lost 0 bases and J 7 bases, leaving 10 bases between the germline ends. The CDR3 DNA sequence: TGTGCCAGCAGCTTAGAAACAGGGACAAATTCACCCCTCCACTTT. Its translation is CASSLETGTNSPLHF.

The V gene is TRBV28, the J gene TRBJ1-5; D unclear. In germline, CDR1 is MDHEN, CDR2 SYDVKM. This CDR3 region has 13 residues. V was trimmed by 1 base and J by 2 bases, leaving 3 bases between them. CDR3 loop: CASSLSGNQPQHF. CDR3 nucleotides: TGTGCCAGCAGTTTATCGGGCAATCAGCCCCAGCATTTT. Full variable domain (remainder filled in from reference TRBV28 and TRBJ1-5): DVKVTQSSRYLVKRTGEKVFLECVQDMDHENMFWYRQDPGLGLRLIYFSYDVKMKEKGDIPEGYSVSREKKERFSLILESASTNQTSMYLCASSLSGNQPQHFGDGTRLSIL.

Regarding this clone: The sample contains more than one DNA sequence encoding this CDR3. This chain links TRBV7-3 with TRBJ2-5; 9 bases are a match to TRBD2. After removal of 3 bases from V and 3 bases from J, the junction contained 5 bases not matched to a gene. Germline V gene lookup returns CDR1 SGHTA and CDR2 FQGTGA. The CDR3 contains 15 residues. The CDR3 DNA reads as TGTGCCAGCAGCTTCGGCGGGGGGGCCGAAGAGACCCAGTACTTC. Translated: CASSFGGGAEETQYF.